The 26 T cell receptor beta chains presented below share a single source sample, sequenced in a study of blood T cells in healthy people across ages. Using a J-beta primer mix together with a sample-barcoded 5' primer, a second PCR was run for roughly 6 to 11 cycles. Each CDR3 protein gets one entry after TCRdb re-called the 5' RACE reads with MiXCR. The sample yields approximately 830,000 distinct CDR3 sequences, around 62% seen once. Material for sequencing was blood. The receptor source for this set is a man aged 30-40 years in good health.

The chain combines TRBV28 with TRBJ1-2; 10 nucleotides match TRBD1. Looked up from germline, CDR1 is MDHEN and CDR2 is SYDVKM. The V gene end was trimmed by 7 bases and the J gene end by 7 bases; junction bases not matched to a gene: 9. The CDR3 consists of 14 residues. The CDR3 coding sequence is TGTGCCAGCACCCTGACAGGGGGCGCGGGTGGCTACACCTTC. It encodes CASTLTGGAGGYTF.

This clonotype was recorded only once. This chain joins TRBV29-1 and TRBJ2-3, with TRBD1 identical over 9 bases. Germline lookup yields CDR1 SQVTM and CDR2 ANQGSEA. The CDR3 totals 14 residues. V shed 6 bases and J 3 bases; nucleotides not matched to a gene: 7. In DNA, the CDR3 is TGCAGCGTCCGGGGACAGGGAAATACAGATACGCAGTATTTT. Its translation: CSVRGQGNTDTQYF.

This clonotype appeared a few times. The chain couples TRBV30 to TRBJ2-7; D perhaps matches TRBD1 (5 bases). The V end was cut by 1 base, the J end by 2 bases, with 9 bases between. Looked up from germline, CDR1 is GTSNPN and CDR2 is SVGIG (reference sequence). CDR3 length: 13 amino acids. The CDR3 here is CAWSATATYEQYF. CDR3 DNA: TGTGCCTGGAGTGCGACAGCAACCTACGAGCAGTACTTC.

This clonotype was seen more than once but under ten times. The V and J genes are TRBV12-3 or TRBV12-4 and TRBJ2-5; no clear D gene. V dropped 5 bases and J dropped 0 bases, with 7 bases sitting between them. This CDR3 has 13 residues. The CDR3 region has the DNA TGTGCCAGCAGTACCGGTTACCAAGAGACCCAGTACTTC. Translation: CASSTGYQETQYF.

This clonotype was found a few times. The chain uses TRBV20-1 and TRBJ2-1; TRBD2 aligns across 7 bases. V lost 3 bases, J lost 0 bases, and 14 bases stayed unmatched. The CDR3 is made up of 18 amino acids. Germline V gene sequence: CDR1 DFQATT, CDR2 SNEGSKA (reference sequence). The CDR3 sequence is CSASGYASGPSSYNEQFF. As DNA, the CDR3 is TGCAGTGCTAGTGGTTATGCTAGCGGTCCAAGCTCCTACAATGAGCAGTTCTTC.

The CDR3 DNA reads as TGTGCCAGCAGCCAACTACAGGGTTATGGCTACACCTTC. Protein product: CASSQLQGYGYTF. The V call is TRBV7-3, the J call TRBJ1-2; possibly TRBD1 for D (6 bases). The CDR3 has 13 residues. The V gene lost 5 bases and the J gene lost 5 bases, with 12 bases spanning the gap. CDR1 is SGHTA, CDR2 FQGTGA, per germline.

The table lists this clonotype with a few counts. This sequence joins TRBV15 and TRBJ2-3; tentatively, D is TRBD1 (6 bases). CDR3 length: 16 amino acids. The V gene lost 0 bases and the J gene lost 4 bases, with 14 bases spanning the gap. From germline, CDR1 is LNHNV and CDR2 YYDKDF (reference sequence). CDR3 DNA: TGTGCCACCAGCAGAGATCGAGGACAGTACGCAGATACGCAGTATTTT. This sequence encodes CATSRDRGQYADTQYF. The whole variable domain, filled in from reference TRBV15 and TRBJ2-3, reads DAMVIQNPRYQVTQFGKPVTLSCSQTLNHNVMYWYQQKSSQAPKLLFHYYDKDFNNEADTPDNFQSRRPNTSFCFLDIRSPGLGDTAMYLCATSRDRGQYADTQYFGPGTRLTVL.

V is TRBV9 and J is TRBJ2-5; 8 positions match TRBD1. V was pared by 0 bases and J by 4 bases, with 2 bases of the junction left unmatched. Germline CDR1 SGDLS, CDR2 YYNGEE. The CDR3 runs 14 residues. CDR3 bases: TGTGCCAGCAGCGTAGGGACAGGGCTAGAGACCCAGTACTTC. Translation gives CASSVGTGLETQYF.

The chain links TRBV6-2 or TRBV6-3 to TRBJ2-1, with D perhaps given as TRBD1 or TRBD2 (5 bases each). CDR1 and CDR2 from the germline V gene are MNHEY and SVGEGT. This CDR3 region has 15 residues. Trimming left V 8 bases short and J 0 bases short, with 14 bases between. CDR3 region: CASQGTAGSYNEQFF. CDR3 DNA sequence: TGTGCCAGCCAAGGGACCGCGGGCTCCTACAATGAGCAGTTCTTC.

This clonotype has a handful of counts. This sequence joins TRBV2 and TRBJ1-6, with no clear D. This CDR3 spans 10 amino acids. V lost 3 bases and J lost 14, with 5 bases in between. Germline V lookup: CDR1 SNHLY, CDR2 FYNNEI. CDR3 loop: CASSDPTLHF. In DNA, the CDR3 is TGTGCCAGCAGTGACCCAACCCTCCACTTT.

The chain couples TRBV7-8 to TRBJ2-1, with TRBD2 identical over 13 bases. The better agreement between TRBJ2-7 and the DNA end casts doubt on the J call. The germline V gene encodes CDR1 SGHVS and CDR2 FQNEAQ. CDR3 length: 22 amino acids. The CDR3, as DNA: TGTGCCAGCAGCCCGACCCTTTACGGGACTAGCGGGGCAACTAGCTCCTACAATGAGCAGTACTTC. It yields the protein CASSPTLYGTSGATSSYNEQYF.

The chain has TRBV7-2 and TRBJ1-5; D might be TRBD1 (5 bases). V lost 1 base and J 6 bases, leaving 10 bases between the germline ends. This CDR3 region has 14 residues. Germline CDR1 and CDR2: SGHTA and FQGNSA. The CDR3 region has the DNA TGTGCCAGCAGCTTAGTAGGGGCTGGTCAGCCCCAGCATTTT. Protein product: CASSLVGAGQPQHF.

Here the CDR3 reads CASSPSLVSNYGYTF. DNA for the CDR3: TGTGCCAGCAGTCCCTCTTTGGTGTCTAACTATGGCTACACCTTC. This chain joins TRBV27 and TRBJ1-2; D is unclear. From germline, CDR1 is MNHEY and CDR2 SMNVEV (reference sequence). CDR3 length: 15 residues. V shed 5 bases and J shed 0 bases, with 13 bases lying between them.

The genes are TRBV6-2 or TRBV6-3 and TRBJ2-4, with D perhaps assigned TRBD1 or TRBD2 (5 bases each). V lost 1 base to trimming and J lost 0 bases, with 10 bases between them. Germline CDR1 and CDR2: MNHEY and SVGEGT. This CDR3 spans 16 amino acids. DNA of the CDR3: TGTGCCAGCAGTTACTATGGGGGAGCAGCCAAAAACATTCAGTACTTC. Its translation is CASSYYGGAAKNIQYF.

This clonotype was seen only a few times. The V and J genes are TRBV7-2 and TRBJ1-2; D unresolved. Germline V gene lookup returns CDR1 SGHTA and CDR2 FQGNSA. CDR3 length: 15 residues. V lost 5 bases to trimming and J lost 4 bases, with 17 bases between them. The CDR3 reads CASSTFRGELYGYTF. CDR3 bases: TGTGCCAGCAGCACCTTTCGGGGTGAGCTCTATGGCTACACCTTC.

A few counts support this clonotype. The rearrangement joins TRBV9 to TRBJ2-7; TRBD1 aligns across 10 bases. The CDR3 consists of 13 residues. CDR1 is SGDLS and CDR2 is YYNGEE in the germline V gene. Germline trimming cut 3 bases from V and 6 bases from J; bases unmatched to any gene: 3. The CDR3 region has the DNA TGTGCCAGCAGCGCAAGGACAGGGGGCGAGCAGTACTTC. This encodes CASSARTGGEQYF.

CDR3 loop: CATSQGHQETQYF. CDR3 bases: TGTGCCACCAGTCAAGGGCACCAAGAGACCCAGTACTTC. The V gene is TRBV15, the J gene TRBJ2-5; D unclear. Germline V gene data show CDR1 as LNHNV and CDR2 as YYDKDF (reference sequence). V lost 6 bases, J lost 0 bases, and 8 bases lay in between. CDR3 length equals 13 residues.

This rearrangement joins TRBV30 to TRBJ1-1; 8 bases agree with TRBD1. Germline loops: CDR1 GTSNPN, CDR2 SVGIG (reference sequence). This CDR3 has 14 residues. V shed 4 bases and J 1 base; nucleotides not matched to a gene: 5. The CDR3 nucleotides are TGTGCCTGGAACTTAGGACAGGGGAACACTGAAGCTTTCTTT. Translated: CAWNLGQGNTEAFF.

The chain couples TRBV4-2 to TRBJ2-1; perhaps TRBD2 as D (6 bases). The germline V gene has CDR1 LGHNA and CDR2 YNFKEQ. V was cut by 3 bases and J by 6 bases, with 21 bases left in between. The CDR3 has 17 residues. For the CDR3, the DNA is TGTGCCAGCAGCCACGAAGCACCTCGGGGGTTACGCAATGAGCAGTTCTTC. Translated: CASSHEAPRGLRNEQFF.

V gene TRBV28 combines with J gene TRBJ2-3; D may be TRBD1 (6 bases). This CDR3 has 14 amino acids. Germline V gives CDR1 MDHEN, CDR2 SYDVKM. V shed 5 bases and J shed 0 bases, with 9 bases lying between them. The CDR3 is CASSARGSTDTQYF. The CDR3 DNA follows: TGTGCCAGCAGTGCCAGGGGAAGCACAGATACGCAGTATTTT.

The J gene is TRBJ2-3, the V gene TRBV29-1, with 9 bases aligning to TRBD1. CDR3 size: 16 residues. Germline CDR1 SQVTM, CDR2 ANQGSEA. With 6 bases clipped from V and 5 bases from J, the junction kept 15 bases outside the gene matches. CDR3 sequence: CSVTTGTGFTIDTQYF. As DNA, the CDR3 is TGCAGCGTGACCACCGGGACAGGGTTTACTATAGATACGCAGTATTTT.

The chain employs TRBV20-1 and TRBJ2-1; no definite D call. Trimming cost V 0 bases and J 0 bases, with 9 bases left between them. Germline loops: CDR1 DFQATT, CDR2 SNEGSKA (reference sequence). The CDR3 sequence is 15 residues long. The CDR3 protein is CSARDVRSSYNEQFF. In DNA, the CDR3 is TGCAGTGCTAGAGACGTCCGTAGCTCCTACAATGAGCAGTTCTTC.

This clonotype has just a few counts. This chain links TRBV27 with TRBJ1-6, with D possibly being TRBD1 (5 bases). The CDR3 contains 12 residues. Germline CDR1 is MNHEY and CDR2 is SMNVEV (reference sequence). Trimming took 5 bases from V and 8 from J, leaving 7 bases between them. Here the CDR3 DNA reads TGTGCCAGCAGTATAGGGGATTCACCCCTCCACTTT. Protein product: CASSIGDSPLHF.

This clonotype was seen a single time. The V and J genes are TRBV2 and TRBJ1-1, with TRBD1 identical over 7 bases. The CDR3 is made up of 10 amino acids. Germline V gives CDR1 SNHLY, CDR2 FYNNEI. The CDR3 loop reads CTGADTEAFF. CDR3 sequence (DNA): TGTACAGGGGCAGACACTGAAGCTTTCTTT.

This clonotype was recorded once. The V gene is TRBV30, the J gene TRBJ1-5; 8 bases align to TRBD1. This CDR3 is 13 amino acids long. V shed 3 bases, J shed 7 bases, and the junction held 5 bases outside the gene matches. Germline V CDR1 and CDR2: GTSNPN, SVGIG (reference sequence). The CDR3 spells CAWSFGQGQPQHF. In nucleotides, the CDR3 is TGTGCCTGGAGCTTTGGACAGGGCCAGCCCCAGCATTTT.

This chain joins TRBV9 and TRBJ2-3; D is perhaps TRBD1 (5 bases). Germline CDR1 and CDR2: SGDLS and YYNGEE. V was trimmed by 0 bases and J by 2 bases, leaving 7 bases between them. The CDR3 runs 14 residues. CDR3 sequence: CASSVEGYTDTQYF. CDR3 bases: TGTGCCAGCAGCGTAGAGGGGTACACAGATACGCAGTATTTT.